The rows below give T cell receptor beta chains drawn from one sample of a study of blood T cell repertoires in COVID-19. The assay was immunoSEQ multiplex PCR, and TCRdb's table has in-frame clones only and misses some. The data show over 200,000 clones, over 80% seen once. Sample: peripheral blood. Every receptor here comes from a woman aged 70-85 years with active or convalescent COVID-19. Both conserved end residues are trimmed from each CDR3. For some rows the clone size is stated as once, few or many, or as a class when expanded; others skip it.

V gene,clone size,J gene,CDR3 protein
TRBV6-1,.,TRBJ2-5,ASSEAEWREGRETQY
TRBV3-1/TRBV3-2,.,TRBJ2-5,ASSRDREETQY
TRBV5-1,.,TRBJ1-3,ASSLDRGTGNTIY
TRBV6-5,.,TRBJ2-5,ASSYSGGLGEETQY
TRBV5-1,.,TRBJ1-5,ASSLVGDNGQPQH
TRBV12-1,.,TRBJ1-1,ASWEKKGDITGTEAF
TRBV10-3,.,TRBJ2-5,AISGSLGVISQETQY
TRBV18,.,TRBJ2-2,ASSPLGTRNTGELF
TRBV5-1,.,TRBJ2-1,ASSLRSGGARNEQF
TRBV10-3,.,TRBJ2-7,AISESPGLAGGTYEQY
TRBV4-1,many,TRBJ1-2,ASSQVGAKDYYGYT
TRBV24-1,.,TRBJ2-3,ATSDTAGGLQDTQY
TRBV2,.,TRBJ2-1,ASSVLAGGPNEQF
TRBV19,.,TRBJ1-2,ASTRTGAGDNYGYT
TRBV19,.,TRBJ2-5,ASSKSQKETQY
TRBV27,.,TRBJ1-4,ASSLAGGFNEKLF
TRBV5-4,once,TRBJ2-5,ASSPTSGGQETQY